The clone carrying this TCR beta chain has more than one count but fewer than ten. Antigen unknown. Through a sample-barcoded 5' primer and a J-beta primer mix, a second PCR was run for roughly 6 to 11 cycles. From the 5' RACE reads, TCRdb called clonotypes with MiXCR, one entry per CDR3 protein. The profile shows hundreds of thousands of distinct CDR3 sequences, 40% to 50% of them singletons. This sample was included in a study of blood T cells in healthy people across ages. Study-wide results and limits: Across the age range, TCR beta diversity per million T cells fell in a roughly linear way.

CDR3 length: 16 amino acids. The germline V gene has CDR1 SGHTA and CDR2 FQGNSA. Losses at the gene ends were 2 bases for V and 1 base for J; bases not matched to a gene: 8. Collection of approximately 9.3 milliliters of peripheral blood was performed for each donor. In each sample, at least 7 million PBMCs were isolated. Sequences were obtained from blood. The rearrangement uses TRBV7-2 and TRBJ2-7; 7 nucleotides align to TRBD2. The sequence was obtained from a man aged 80 or over in good health. CDR3 in amino acids: CASSLQRTGGSYEQYF. The CDR3, as DNA: TGTGCCAGCAGCTTACAAAGGACGGGAGGATCCTACGAGCAGTACTTC.